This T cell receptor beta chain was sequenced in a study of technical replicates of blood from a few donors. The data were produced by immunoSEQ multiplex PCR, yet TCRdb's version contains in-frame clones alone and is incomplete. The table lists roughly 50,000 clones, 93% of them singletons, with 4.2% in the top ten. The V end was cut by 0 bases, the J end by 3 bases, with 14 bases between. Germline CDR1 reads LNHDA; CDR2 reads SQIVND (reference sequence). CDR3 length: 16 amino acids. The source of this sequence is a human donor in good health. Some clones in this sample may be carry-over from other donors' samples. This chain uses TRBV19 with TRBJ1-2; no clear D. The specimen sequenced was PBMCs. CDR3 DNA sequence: TGTGCCAGTAGTATAGATTTTCCCCCAGTCTACTATGGCTACACCTTC. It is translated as CASSIDFPPVYYGYTF.